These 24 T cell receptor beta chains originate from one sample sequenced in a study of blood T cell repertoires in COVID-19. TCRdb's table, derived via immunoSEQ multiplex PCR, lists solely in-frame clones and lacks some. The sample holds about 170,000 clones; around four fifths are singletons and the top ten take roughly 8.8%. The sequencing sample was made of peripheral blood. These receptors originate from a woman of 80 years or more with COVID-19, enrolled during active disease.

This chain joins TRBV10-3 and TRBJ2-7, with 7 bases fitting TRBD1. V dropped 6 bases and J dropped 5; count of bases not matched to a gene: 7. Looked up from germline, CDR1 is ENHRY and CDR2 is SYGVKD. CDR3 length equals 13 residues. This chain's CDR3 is CAIRQGLEDEQYF. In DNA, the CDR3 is TGTGCCATCAGACAGGGGTTGGAGGACGAGCAGTACTTC.

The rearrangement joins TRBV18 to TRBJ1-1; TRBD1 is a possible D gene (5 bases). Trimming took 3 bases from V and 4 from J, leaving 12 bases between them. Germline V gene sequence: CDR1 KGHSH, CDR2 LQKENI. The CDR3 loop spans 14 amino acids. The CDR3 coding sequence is TGTGCCAGCTCACCCCGGGGGGTCAGCACTGAAGCTTTCTTT. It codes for CASSPRGVSTEAFF.

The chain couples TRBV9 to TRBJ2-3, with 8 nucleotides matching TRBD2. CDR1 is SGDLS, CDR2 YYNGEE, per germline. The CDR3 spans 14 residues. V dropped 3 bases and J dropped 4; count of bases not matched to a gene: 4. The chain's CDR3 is CASSGTTSADTQYF. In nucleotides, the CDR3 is TGTGCCAGCAGCGGGACGACTAGCGCAGATACGCAGTATTTT.

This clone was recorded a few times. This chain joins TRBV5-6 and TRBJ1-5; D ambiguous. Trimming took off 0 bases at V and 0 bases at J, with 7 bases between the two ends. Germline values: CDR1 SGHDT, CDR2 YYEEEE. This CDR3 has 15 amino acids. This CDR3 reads CASSLGTYSNQPQHF. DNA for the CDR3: TGTGCCAGCAGCTTGGGAACCTATAGCAATCAGCCCCAGCATTTT.

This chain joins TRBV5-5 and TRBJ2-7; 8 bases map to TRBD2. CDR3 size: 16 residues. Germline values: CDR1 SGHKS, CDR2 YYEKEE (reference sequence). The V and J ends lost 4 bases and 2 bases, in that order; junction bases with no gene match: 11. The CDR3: CASSLQGSGITYEQYF. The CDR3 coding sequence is TGTGCCAGCAGCCTTCAAGGTAGCGGGATTACCTACGAGCAGTACTTC. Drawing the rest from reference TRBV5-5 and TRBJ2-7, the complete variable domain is DAGVTQSPTHLIKTRGQQVTLRCSPISGHKSVSWYQQVLGQGPQFIFQYYEKEERGRGNFPDRFSARQFPNYSSELNVNALLLGDSALYLCASSLQGSGITYEQYFGPGTRLTVT.

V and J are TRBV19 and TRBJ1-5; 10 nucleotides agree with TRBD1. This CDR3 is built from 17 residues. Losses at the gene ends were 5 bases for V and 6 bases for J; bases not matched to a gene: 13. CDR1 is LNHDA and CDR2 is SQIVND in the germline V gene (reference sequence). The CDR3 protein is CASSSSLMTGGVQPQHF. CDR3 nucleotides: TGTGCCAGTAGTTCTTCCCTTATGACAGGGGGCGTTCAGCCCCAGCATTTT.

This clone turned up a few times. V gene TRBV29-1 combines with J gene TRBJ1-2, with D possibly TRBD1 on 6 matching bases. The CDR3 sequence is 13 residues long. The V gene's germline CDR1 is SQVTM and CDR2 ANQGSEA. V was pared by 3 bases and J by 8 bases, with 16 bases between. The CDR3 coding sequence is TGCAGCGTTGATTATCTTGGGGGCAGGGGCTACACCTTC. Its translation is CSVDYLGGRGYTF.

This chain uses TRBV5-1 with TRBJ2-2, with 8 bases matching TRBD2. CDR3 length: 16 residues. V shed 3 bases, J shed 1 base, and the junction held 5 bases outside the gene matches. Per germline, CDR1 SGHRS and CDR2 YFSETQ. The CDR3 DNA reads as TGCGCCAGCAGCTCCCCGGGACTAGAGAACACCGGGGAGCTGTTTTTT. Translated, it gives CASSSPGLENTGELFF.

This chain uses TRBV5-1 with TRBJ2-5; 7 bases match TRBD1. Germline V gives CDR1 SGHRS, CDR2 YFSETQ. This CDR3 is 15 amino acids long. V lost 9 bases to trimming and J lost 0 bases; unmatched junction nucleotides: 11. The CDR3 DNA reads TGCGCCACCACTCCCGGGACAGCGAACCAAGAGACCCAGTACTTC. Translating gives CATTPGTANQETQYF.

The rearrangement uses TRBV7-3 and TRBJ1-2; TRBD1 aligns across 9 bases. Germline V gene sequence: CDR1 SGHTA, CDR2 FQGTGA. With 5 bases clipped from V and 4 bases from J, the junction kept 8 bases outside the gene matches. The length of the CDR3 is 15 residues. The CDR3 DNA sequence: TGTGCCAGCAGCCCAGGAACAGGGGGCGTCTATGGCTACACCTTC. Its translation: CASSPGTGGVYGYTF.

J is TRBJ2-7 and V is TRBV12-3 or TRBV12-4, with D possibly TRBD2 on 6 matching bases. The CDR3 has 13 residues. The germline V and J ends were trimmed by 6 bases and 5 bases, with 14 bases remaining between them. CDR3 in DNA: TGTGCCAGCAGGCGGGGCTCGGGGGACGAGCAGTACTTC. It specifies CASRRGSGDEQYF.

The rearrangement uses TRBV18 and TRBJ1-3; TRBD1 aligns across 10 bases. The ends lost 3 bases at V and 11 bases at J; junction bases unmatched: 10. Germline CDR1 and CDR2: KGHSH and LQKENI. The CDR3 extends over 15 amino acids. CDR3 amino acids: CASSPPGQGQMAIYF. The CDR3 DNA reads TGTGCCAGCTCACCCCCGGGACAGGGGCAGATGGCCATATATTTT. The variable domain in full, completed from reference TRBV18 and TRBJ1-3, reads NAGVMQNPRHLVRRRGQEARLRCSPMKGHSHVYWYRQLPEEGLKFMVYLQKENIIDESGMPKERFSAEFPKEGPSILRIQQVVRGDSAAYFCASSPPGQGQMAIYFGEGSWLTVV.

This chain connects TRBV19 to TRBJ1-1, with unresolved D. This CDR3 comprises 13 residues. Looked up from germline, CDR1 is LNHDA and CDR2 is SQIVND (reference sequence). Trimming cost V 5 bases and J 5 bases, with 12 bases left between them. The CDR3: CASSPYRETEAFF. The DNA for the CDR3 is TGTGCCAGTAGTCCCTACAGAGAAACTGAAGCTTTCTTT.

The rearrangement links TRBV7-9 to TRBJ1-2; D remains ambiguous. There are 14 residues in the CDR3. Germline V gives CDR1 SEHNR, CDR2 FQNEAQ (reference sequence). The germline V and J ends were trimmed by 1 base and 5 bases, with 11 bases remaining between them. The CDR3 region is CASSLGERGYGYTF. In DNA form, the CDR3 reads TGTGCCAGCAGCTTAGGAGAGAGAGGATATGGCTACACCTTC.

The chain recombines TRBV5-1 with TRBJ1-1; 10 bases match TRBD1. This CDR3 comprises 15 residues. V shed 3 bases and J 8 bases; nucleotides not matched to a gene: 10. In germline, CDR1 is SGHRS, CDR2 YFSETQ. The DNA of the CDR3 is TGCGCCAGCAGCTCCACCGGGACAGGGGATCGGGAAGCTTTCTTT. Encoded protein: CASSSTGTGDREAFF.

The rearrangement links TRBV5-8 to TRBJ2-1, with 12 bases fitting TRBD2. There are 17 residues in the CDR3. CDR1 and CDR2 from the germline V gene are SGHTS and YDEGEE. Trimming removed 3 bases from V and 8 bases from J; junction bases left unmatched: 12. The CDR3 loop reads CASSSGLAGWAGYEQFF. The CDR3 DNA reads TGTGCCAGCAGCTCCGGACTAGCGGGATGGGCAGGGTATGAGCAGTTCTTC.

In DNA form, the CDR3 reads TGTGCCAGCAGTTTCCAACCAGCTAACTATGGCTACACCTTC. Encoded protein: CASSFQPANYGYTF. The chain couples TRBV6-5 to TRBJ1-2; no clear D. CDR1 is MNHEY, CDR2 SVGAGI, per germline. V was cut by 4 bases and J by 0 bases, with 9 bases left in between. The CDR3 contains 14 residues.

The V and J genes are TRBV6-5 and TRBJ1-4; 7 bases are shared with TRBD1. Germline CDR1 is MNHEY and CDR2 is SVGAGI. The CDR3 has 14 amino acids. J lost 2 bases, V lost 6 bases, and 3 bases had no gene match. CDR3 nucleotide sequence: TGTGCCAGCAGCCGACAGGGTACTAATGAAAAACTGTTTTTT. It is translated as CASSRQGTNEKLFF.

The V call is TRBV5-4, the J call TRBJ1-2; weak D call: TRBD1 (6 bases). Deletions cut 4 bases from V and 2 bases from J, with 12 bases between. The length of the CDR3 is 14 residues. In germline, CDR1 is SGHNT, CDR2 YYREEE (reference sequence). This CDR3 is CASSPNRANYGYTF. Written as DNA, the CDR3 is TGTGCCAGCAGCCCGAACAGGGCGAACTATGGCTACACCTTC.

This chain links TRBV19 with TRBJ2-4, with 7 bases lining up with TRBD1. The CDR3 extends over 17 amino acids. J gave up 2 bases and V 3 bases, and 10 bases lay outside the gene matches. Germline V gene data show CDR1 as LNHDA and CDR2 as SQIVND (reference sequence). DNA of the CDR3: TGTGCCAGTAGTATGGCCAGACAGGGCCATACCAAAAACATTCAGTACTTC. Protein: CASSMARQGHTKNIQYF. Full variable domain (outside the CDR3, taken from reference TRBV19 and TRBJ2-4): DGGITQSPKYLFRKEGQNVTLSCEQNLNHDAMYWYRQDPGQGLRLIYYSQIVNDFQKGDIAEGYSVSREKKESFPLTVTSAQKNPTAFYLCASSMARQGHTKNIQYFGAGTRLSVL.

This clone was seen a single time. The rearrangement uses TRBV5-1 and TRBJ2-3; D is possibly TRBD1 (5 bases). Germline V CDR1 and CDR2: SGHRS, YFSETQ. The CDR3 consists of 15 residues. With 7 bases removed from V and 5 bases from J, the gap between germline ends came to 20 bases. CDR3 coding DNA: TGCGCCAGCTACGGACAACCGAGCAGGGAAGATACGCAGTATTTT. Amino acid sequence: CASYGQPSREDTQYF. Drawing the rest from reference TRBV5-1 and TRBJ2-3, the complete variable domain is KAGVTQTPRYLIKTRGQQVTLSCSPISGHRSVSWYQQTPGQGLQFLFEYFSETQRNKGNFPGRFSGRQFSNSRSEMNVSTLELGDSALYLCASYGQPSREDTQYFGPGTRLTVL.

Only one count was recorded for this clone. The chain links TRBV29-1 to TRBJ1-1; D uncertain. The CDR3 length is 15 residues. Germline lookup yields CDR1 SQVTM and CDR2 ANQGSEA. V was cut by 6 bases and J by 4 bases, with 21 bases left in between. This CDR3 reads CSVASFTVRVTEAFF. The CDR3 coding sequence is TGCAGCGTAGCATCCTTCACAGTCAGAGTCACTGAAGCTTTCTTT.

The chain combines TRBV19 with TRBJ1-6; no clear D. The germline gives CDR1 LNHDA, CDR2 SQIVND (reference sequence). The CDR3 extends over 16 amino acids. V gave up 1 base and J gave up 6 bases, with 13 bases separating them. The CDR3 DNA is TGTGCCAGTAGTATAGGGCCGGAGAACCTTAATTCACCCCTCCACTTT. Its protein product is CASSIGPENLNSPLHF.

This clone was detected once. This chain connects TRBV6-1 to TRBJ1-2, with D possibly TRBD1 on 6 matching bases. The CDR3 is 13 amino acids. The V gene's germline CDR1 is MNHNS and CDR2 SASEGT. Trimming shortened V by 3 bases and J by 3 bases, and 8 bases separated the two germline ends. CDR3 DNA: TGTGCCAGCAGTGATACAGGGTACTATGGCTACACCTTC. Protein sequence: CASSDTGYYGYTF.